This T cell receptor (beta chain) is from a study of T cells in localized non-small cell lung cancer. Notes on the study in general: In adjacent lung appeared a median around 56 of the top 100 tumor clones.

Assay: immunoSEQ multiplex PCR; the TCRdb copy retains only in-frame clones and omits some. The sample yields about 28,000 clones, less than 95% seen once. Details on this clone: Its target is unknown.

The V and J ends lost 6 bases and 8 bases respectively, with 11 bases between them. The length of the CDR3 is 11 residues. Germline CDR1 and CDR2: GTSNPN and SVGIG (reference sequence). The receptor comes from a female donor at least 60 years old with stage I lung adenocarcinoma. The source material was peripheral blood, sampled before any cancer treatment. The chain employs TRBV30 and TRBJ2-1, with D possibly matching TRBD2 (5 bases). The CDR3 is CACSGYDEQFF. The CDR3 nucleotides read TGTGCCTGCTCGGGGTATGATGAGCAGTTCTTC.